What follows are 8 T cell receptor beta chains derived from one specimen sequenced in a study of Graves' ophthalmopathy and Graves' hyperthyroidism. RNA served as the template for amplifying TCR beta CDR3 regions. The first-round RT-PCR employed HTBI primers together with the Qiagen OneStep RT-PCR kit. A multiplex PCR was then performed as the second round. TCRdb recomputed calls from the multiplex PCR reads with MiXCR, one row per CDR3 protein. The sample records about 620,000 distinct CDR3 sequences, 20% to 25% being singletons. Sequencing was carried out using peripheral blood. The receptors come from a woman aged 18-29 years with stable Graves' hyperthyroidism. Some clones in this sample may be carry-over from other donors' samples.

As for this clonotype: A much larger clone lies one base from this, so it may be a read error. The rearrangement joins TRBV6-5 to TRBJ1-1; 7 positions agree with TRBD1. After removal of 2 bases from V and 5 bases from J, the junction contained 2 bases not matched to a gene. The CDR3 consists of 13 residues. The V gene's germline CDR1 is MNHEY and CDR2 SVGAGI. The CDR3 reads CASSYKGATEAFF. DNA of the CDR3: TGTGCCAGCAGTTACAAGGGGGCTACTGAAGCTTTCTTT.

This clonotype was found a few times. The J gene is TRBJ2-5, the V gene TRBV6-5; 8 nucleotides line up with TRBD2. J was trimmed by 4 bases and V by 0 bases; bases with no gene match: 7. The CDR3 is 16 residues long. CDR1 and CDR2 (germline): MNHEY, SVGAGI. The CDR3 is CASSYSSRSGAETQYF. The CDR3 nucleotides read TGTGCCAGCAGTTACTCGAGTCGTAGCGGGGCAGAGACCCAGTACTTC.

This clonotype has ten or more counts. The gene calls are TRBV5-4 and TRBJ2-7, with D maybe TRBD2 (6 bases). V lost 3 bases and J lost 0, with 19 bases in between. CDR3 length: 17 amino acids. The germline gives CDR1 SGHNT, CDR2 YYREEE (reference sequence). CDR3 nucleotides: TGTGCCAGCAGCTCTTCACCTAAGGACGGGAGCTCCTACGAGCAGTACTTC. The encoded protein is CASSSSPKDGSSYEQYF.

This clonotype was observed many times. This chain joins TRBV6-5 and TRBJ2-5; D is possibly TRBD1 or TRBD2 (5 bases each). Trimming cost V 3 bases and J 7 bases, with 21 bases left between them. This CDR3 region has 16 residues. From germline, CDR1 is MNHEY and CDR2 SVGAGI. The CDR3 spells CASSYGAEGRRWTQYF. CDR3 in DNA: TGTGCCAGCAGTTATGGGGCCGAGGGGCGAAGATGGACCCAGTACTTC.

V and J are TRBV18 and TRBJ1-2, with a weak D call TRBD1 (5 bases). In germline, CDR1 is KGHSH, CDR2 LQKENI. The CDR3 extends over 14 amino acids. Trimming shortened V by 3 bases and J by 4 bases, and 12 bases separated the two germline ends. DNA for the CDR3: TGTGCCAGCTCACCGGTCAGGGAGGGCTATGGCTACACCTTC. Translating gives CASSPVREGYGYTF.

J is TRBJ1-1 and V is TRBV20-1; D remains ambiguous. CDR1 and CDR2 from the germline V gene are DFQATT and SNEGSKA (reference sequence). This CDR3 has 11 residues. Trimming pared 3 bases from V and 4 bases from J, leaving 6 bases between. The CDR3 sequence: CSASYSTEAFF. For the CDR3, the DNA is TGCAGTGCTAGCTACAGCACTGAAGCTTTCTTT.

This clonotype has a count of ten or more. The CDR3 DNA reads as TGTGCCAGCAGAACACTACAGGGAAAGTCTGACTATGGCTACACCTTC. Residues: CASRTLQGKSDYGYTF. The chain is built from TRBV6-2 or TRBV6-3 and TRBJ1-2, with D possibly TRBD1 on 6 matching bases. This CDR3 region has 16 residues. Trimming pared 6 bases from V and 3 bases from J, leaving 20 bases between. The germline CDR1 and CDR2 sequences are MNHEY and SVGEGT.

The chain is built from TRBV29-1 and TRBJ2-5; no reliable D call. The CDR3 runs 14 residues. V gave up 7 bases and J gave up 2 bases, with 17 bases separating them. Looked up from germline, CDR1 is SQVTM and CDR2 is ANQGSEA. Here the CDR3 reads CSASGRLRQETQYF. For the CDR3, the DNA is TGCAGCGCTTCCGGGCGACTCCGACAAGAGACCCAGTACTTC.